The 27 T cell receptor beta chains presented below share a single source sample, sequenced in a study of shared clonotypes between healthy human individuals. Assay: immunoSEQ multiplex PCR; the TCRdb copy retains only in-frame clones and omits some. The sample contains 2,500,000 or so clones, around 90% of which appear only once. Sequencing was done on a sample of naive CD4+ T cells sorted from blood. Indicated subset: CD45RA+ positively selected. These receptors all come from a man aged 18 to 30 in good health.

The chain combines TRBV4-1 with TRBJ1-5, with TRBD1 as a possible D gene (5 bases). There are 15 residues in the CDR3. The germline V gene has CDR1 MGHRA and CDR2 YSYEKL. V lost 0 bases, J lost 6 bases, and 12 bases lay in between. The CDR3, as DNA: TGCGCCAGCAGCCAAGAAGGGCAGGGCAGTCAGCCCCAGCATTTT. Translation: CASSQEGQGSQPQHF.

This chain joins TRBV5-6 and TRBJ1-4; D is possibly TRBD1 (6 bases). The CDR3 is 15 amino acids. Germline CDR1 is SGHDT and CDR2 is YYEEEE. V was pared by 0 bases and J by 8 bases, with 14 bases between. CDR3 sequence (DNA): TGTGCCAGCAGCTTGGCCACTTCGACAGGCGAAAAACTGTTTTTT. Protein: CASSLATSTGEKLFF.

The genes are TRBV10-3 and TRBJ2-5; 7 bases are a match to TRBD2. This CDR3 is built from 14 residues. V shed 10 bases and J 5 bases; nucleotides not matched to a gene: 13. Germline CDR1 and CDR2: ENHRY and SYGVKD. CDR3 nucleotides: TGTGCCACTGGCGTAGCGGGTGGGCTGGAGACCCAGTACTTC. Amino acids: CATGVAGGLETQYF.

The chain carries TRBV5-4 and TRBJ2-6; D perhaps matches TRBD1 (6 bases). Germline loops: CDR1 SGHNT, CDR2 YYREEE (reference sequence). Between the trimmed V and J ends, which lost 7 bases and 0 bases, there was a span of 20 bases. The CDR3 length is 18 residues. CDR3 sequence reads: CASGSWAGGYSGANVLTF. The CDR3 region has the DNA TGTGCCAGCGGCAGCTGGGCTGGGGGCTACTCTGGGGCCAACGTCCTGACTTTC.

The chain employs TRBV7-2 and TRBJ2-7; 8 nucleotides align to TRBD2. J gave up 4 bases and V 1 base, and 9 bases lay outside the gene matches. Germline values: CDR1 SGHTA, CDR2 FQGNSA. The CDR3 spans 16 residues. The CDR3 region is CASSLDTAGAPYEQYF. CDR3 DNA sequence: TGTGCCAGCAGCTTAGATACAGCGGGAGCACCTTACGAGCAGTACTTC.

The chain links TRBV15 to TRBJ2-5; 10 positions match TRBD2. J was trimmed by 5 bases and V by 1 base; bases with no gene match: 7. Per germline, CDR1 LNHNV and CDR2 YYDKDF (reference sequence). The CDR3 sequence is 16 residues long. CDR3 residues: CATSRAPLAGVETQYF. The CDR3 DNA reads as TGTGCCACCAGCAGAGCCCCGCTAGCGGGGGTGGAGACCCAGTACTTC.

This clone appeared a single time. The chain combines TRBV12-5 with TRBJ2-1; possibly TRBD2 for D (5 bases). Trimming shortened V by 7 bases and J by 8 bases, and 15 bases separated the two germline ends. CDR1 and CDR2 (germline): LGHNT, FRNRAP. This CDR3 contains 13 residues. Here the CDR3 DNA reads TGTGCTAGTGCGGGAAGCAGGCACGATGAGCAGTTCTTC. Translation gives CASAGSRHDEQFF.

The CDR3, as DNA: TGTGCCAGTAGTGGACTCTATGGCTACACCTTC. Protein product: CASSGLYGYTF. This chain uses TRBV19 with TRBJ1-2; D uncertain. V dropped 5 bases and J dropped 4 bases, with 5 bases sitting between them. Germline V lookup: CDR1 LNHDA, CDR2 SQIVND (reference sequence). The CDR3 loop spans 11 amino acids.

The chain has TRBV30 and TRBJ1-2, with D possibly matching TRBD1 (5 bases). The CDR3 extends over 13 amino acids. CDR1 and CDR2 (germline): GTSNPN, SVGIG (reference sequence). V was cut by 7 bases and J by 4 bases, with 16 bases left in between. CDR3 sequence (DNA): TGTGCCTCGTCGGGGGAGCGGGGCTATGGCTACACCTTC. Its protein product is CASSGERGYGYTF.

J is TRBJ2-1 and V is TRBV10-3; no clear D. CDR3 length: 11 amino acids. Germline V lookup: CDR1 ENHRY, CDR2 SYGVKD. V lost 7 bases and J 5 bases, leaving 6 bases between the germline ends. The CDR3 sequence is CAIMVDNEQFF. For the CDR3, the DNA is TGTGCCATCATGGTGGACAATGAGCAGTTCTTC.

This chain links TRBV5-1 with TRBJ1-2; no firm D call. V was pared by 0 bases and J by 3 bases, with 9 bases between. Germline V CDR1 and CDR2: SGHRS, YFSETQ. CDR3 length equals 14 residues. The CDR3 here is CASSLDVSDYGYTF. CDR3 nucleotide sequence: TGCGCCAGCAGCTTGGATGTCAGCGACTATGGCTACACCTTC.

J is TRBJ2-5 and V is TRBV7-9, with 8 bases aligning to TRBD1. The length of the CDR3 is 14 residues. V lost 3 bases and J lost 4; bases outside the gene matches: 4. Germline CDR1 SEHNR, CDR2 FQNEAQ (reference sequence). CDR3 region: CASSLDRAGETQYF. For the CDR3, the DNA is TGTGCCAGCAGCTTGGACAGGGCCGGAGAGACCCAGTACTTC. Full variable domain (outside the CDR3, taken from reference TRBV7-9 and TRBJ2-5): DTGVSQNPRHKITKRGQNVTFRCDPISEHNRLYWYRQTLGQGPEFLTYFQNEAQLEKSRLLSDRFSAERPKGSFSTLEIQRTEQGDSAMYLCASSLDRAGETQYFGPGTRLLVL.

The chain has TRBV7-9 and TRBJ1-4, with D perhaps TRBD1 (5 bases). This CDR3 is 15 amino acids long. Trimming removed 1 base at V and 3 bases at J, with 9 bases between. Germline V gene lookup returns CDR1 SEHNR and CDR2 FQNEAQ (reference sequence). CDR3 protein: CASSLDRGANEKLFF. The CDR3, as DNA: TGTGCCAGCAGCTTAGATCGGGGGGCTAATGAAAAACTGTTTTTT.

This clone was seen only once. The gene calls are TRBV5-1 and TRBJ2-1; D call uncertain. V was shortened by 0 bases and J by 0 bases, with 10 bases between the two germline ends. The CDR3 runs 16 residues. Germline lookup yields CDR1 SGHRS and CDR2 YFSETQ. CDR3 sequence reads: CASSLATPSSYNEQFF. DNA of the CDR3: TGCGCCAGCAGCTTGGCCACTCCGAGCTCCTACAATGAGCAGTTCTTC.

The chain recombines TRBV11-2 with TRBJ2-5; D ambiguous. CDR1 and CDR2 from the germline V gene are SGHAT and FQNNGV. V lost 2 bases to trimming and J lost 5 bases, with 18 bases between them. The CDR3 sequence is 16 residues long. This CDR3 reads CASSLMLGLMRETQYF. The CDR3 DNA reads TGTGCCAGCAGCTTAATGTTAGGGCTAATGAGGGAGACCCAGTACTTC.

The chain carries TRBV6-1 and TRBJ2-7; no reliable D call. V was shortened by 10 bases and J by 0 bases, with 19 bases between the two germline ends. Germline CDR1 MNHNS, CDR2 SASEGT. The CDR3 runs to 15 residues. Written as DNA, the CDR3 is TGTGCCACCAACTACCGGCGACCGAACTCCTACGAGCAGTACTTC. Its translation is CATNYRRPNSYEQYF.

The J gene is TRBJ1-5, the V gene TRBV6-5; TRBD1 might be the D (5 bases). Between the trimmed V and J ends, which lost 6 bases and 3 bases, there was a span of 12 bases. This CDR3 contains 14 residues. CDR1 MNHEY and CDR2 SVGAGI come from the germline V gene. Here the CDR3 reads CASSSWGYNQPQHF. CDR3 DNA sequence: TGTGCCAGCAGCTCCTGGGGGTACAATCAGCCCCAGCATTTT.

A note on this clone: At the DNA level, this CDR3 is encoded by other sequences in the same sample as well. The J gene is TRBJ2-2, the V gene TRBV9; D possibly corresponds to TRBD2 (6 bases). Germline loops: CDR1 SGDLS, CDR2 YYNGEE. The V end lost 1 base, the J end lost 0 bases, and 10 bases lay between the germline ends. This CDR3 is 16 amino acids long. CDR3 in amino acids: CASSVSGGANTGELFF. The CDR3 nucleotides are TGTGCCAGCAGCGTATCTGGAGGGGCGAACACCGGGGAGCTGTTTTTT.

The chain is built from TRBV19 and TRBJ2-1; D may be TRBD2 (6 bases). V dropped 5 bases and J dropped 4 bases, with 21 bases sitting between them. The germline gives CDR1 LNHDA, CDR2 SQIVND (reference sequence). The CDR3 is 17 residues long. CDR3 coding DNA: TGTGCCAGTAGTTCCCGAGGACTACTCTCTGGGTACAATGAGCAGTTCTTC. Amino acids: CASSSRGLLSGYNEQFF.

V usage is TRBV7-8 and J usage is TRBJ2-7; 7 nucleotides align to TRBD1. V was pared by 6 bases and J by 3 bases, with 5 bases of the junction left unmatched. Germline V gene sequence: CDR1 SGHVS, CDR2 FQNEAQ. The CDR3 is made up of 13 amino acids. In DNA, the CDR3 is TGTGCCAGCAGTCGGACAGGAAACTACGAGCAGTACTTC. It translates to CASSRTGNYEQYF.

This chain links TRBV7-2 with TRBJ1-6; tentative D call: TRBD1 (6 bases). The V end lost 2 bases, the J end lost 8 bases, and 16 bases lay between the germline ends. The CDR3 runs 16 residues. Germline V gene lookup returns CDR1 SGHTA and CDR2 FQGNSA. CDR3 coding DNA: TGTGCCAGCAGCTTAATGGGGACACAACCACATTCACCCCTCCACTTT. This codes for CASSLMGTQPHSPLHF.

The V call is TRBV18, the J call TRBJ1-3, with D uncertain. The CDR3 has 13 residues. Trimming took 3 bases from V and 1 from J, leaving 4 bases between them. CDR1 and CDR2 (germline): KGHSH, LQKENI. In nucleotides, the CDR3 is TGTGCCAGCTCACCTGCATCTGGAAACACCATATATTTT. It codes for CASSPASGNTIYF.

The genes are TRBV27 and TRBJ2-1; possibly TRBD2 for D (5 bases). The germline V gene has CDR1 MNHEY and CDR2 SMNVEV (reference sequence). V was clipped by 3 bases and J by 5 bases, with 11 bases between them. The CDR3 runs 14 residues. The CDR3 sequence is CASSFQRFDNEQFF. DNA for the CDR3: TGTGCCAGCAGTTTCCAGCGGTTCGACAATGAGCAGTTCTTC.

The chain employs TRBV7-9 and TRBJ2-7; TRBD1 or TRBD2 may be the D gene (5 bases each). CDR1 and CDR2 (germline): SEHNR, FQNEAQ (reference sequence). This CDR3 has 15 residues. The V end lost 3 bases, the J end lost 3 bases, and 15 bases lay between the germline ends. The CDR3 spells CASSFGAGSIYEQYF. The CDR3 region has the DNA TGTGCCAGCAGCTTCGGGGCAGGTTCCATCTACGAGCAGTACTTC. Full variable domain (missing parts from reference TRBV7-9 and TRBJ2-7): DTGVSQNPRHKITKRGQNVTFRCDPISEHNRLYWYRQTLGQGPEFLTYFQNEAQLEKSRLLSDRFSAERPKGSFSTLEIQRTEQGDSAMYLCASSFGAGSIYEQYFGPGTRLTVT.

The chain uses TRBV6-9 and TRBJ2-7, with 9 bases that match TRBD1. The CDR3 is 14 residues long. Germline CDR1 MNHGY, CDR2 SVAAGI. Germline trimming cut 7 bases from V and 2 bases from J; bases unmatched to any gene: 6. The CDR3 DNA is TGTGCCAGCATACACGGGACAGGGACCTACGAGCAGTACTTC. It translates to CASIHGTGTYEQYF.

The chain has TRBV11-1 and TRBJ2-3; 7 nucleotides agree with TRBD1. With V trimmed by 3 bases and J by 2 bases, 11 bases remained unmatched. The germline gives CDR1 SGHAT, CDR2 FQDESV (reference sequence). The CDR3 covers 17 residues. For the CDR3, the DNA is TGTGCCAGCAGCTTGTCCGGGACAGACCTTTACACAGATACGCAGTATTTT. Translation gives CASSLSGTDLYTDTQYF.

In regard to this clone: The sample has other DNA sequences that encode this CDR3 too. V usage is TRBV5-1 and J usage is TRBJ2-1, with 9 nucleotides matching TRBD2. In germline, CDR1 is SGHRS, CDR2 YFSETQ. The trim removed 3 bases at V and 7 bases at J, leaving 5 bases unmatched. The CDR3 consists of 14 residues. CDR3: CASSSGLAGNEQFF. The CDR3, as DNA: TGCGCCAGCAGCTCGGGACTAGCTGGGAATGAGCAGTTCTTC.